This T cell receptor beta chain was profiled in a study of T cell responses to AZD1222 COVID-19 vaccine. On the study more broadly: Researchers grouped second doses given at about 4 or about 12 weeks into one pool. The study, taken as a whole, reports: The repertoires were collected only after the peak T cell response. Donors skewed white British and female; clonal diversity was possibly underestimated. Two AZD1222 doses significantly raised spike-specific TCR breadth and depth over controls.

Germline-derived CDR1 and CDR2 are SGDLS and YYNGEE. The CDR3 has 16 residues. V was clipped by 0 bases and J by 8 bases; unmatched bases: 10. Sequencing was performed with immunoSEQ multiplex PCR; in TCRdb, only in-frame clones are kept and a portion is missing. The sample lists 150,000 or so clones, roughly 91% occurring once. About this clone: Its antigen is still unknown.

The sequences come from peripheral blood, collected on day 0 of AZD1222 vaccination. The chain combines TRBV9 with TRBJ2-1; 8 nucleotides agree with TRBD2. The source of this sequence is an adult in good health. Here the CDR3 DNA reads TGTGCCAGCAGCGTAGCGGGGGGGCGATCCGTAGATGAGCAGTTCTTC. Translating gives CASSVAGGRSVDEQFF.